A selection of T cell receptor beta chains follows, all from one sample in a study of radiation and T cells in renal cell carcinoma. Libraries were prepared by immunoSEQ multiplex PCR; TCRdb keeps only in-frame clonotypes and omits some of them. The table records about 130,000 clones, 88% of them present only once. Material: blood, obtained from a patient whose treatment included radiotherapy and nephrectomy. These receptors originate from a woman aged 65 to 85 with renal cell carcinoma. The conserved cysteine and the conserved F or W are not part of the CDR3 here. Each record gives: J gene, V gene, CDR3 protein.

TRBJ1-2	TRBV5-1	ASSPDGQGVSYGYT
TRBJ1-3	TRBV11-3	ASSFRDSGNTIY
TRBJ2-7	TRBV15	ATSKSSGGSSYEQY
TRBJ2-3	TRBV5-6	ASSRDSTDTQY
TRBJ1-1	TRBV19	ASQGTWSTEAF
TRBJ2-6	TRBV30	AWSVGSGTGGRGANVLT
TRBJ1-6	TRBV7-8	ASSLTQLTQSSYNSPLH
TRBJ2-7	TRBV7-2	ASSLGGQGKNEQY
TRBJ1-2	TRBV4-2	ASSQDMQGYGYT
TRBJ2-7	TRBV11-2	ASSLEARSYEQY
TRBJ2-3	TRBV5-1	ASSISGGTQHTQY